This TCR beta chain is drawn from a study of CD8 T cells in ankylosing spondylitis. Study conclusions and caveats: Blood of patients with ankylosing spondylitis appeared to be characterized by a TCR beta motif of eight highly homologous variants.

As to this clonotype: Antigen unknown.

J gave up 2 bases and V 9 bases, and 9 bases lay outside the gene matches. The CDR3 loop spans 15 amino acids. Germline CDR1 LNHDA, CDR2 SQIVND (reference sequence). TCRdb re-called the 5' RACE reads with MiXCR, one entry per CDR3 protein. The data contain about 450,000 distinct CDR3 sequences, roughly 25% of them seen just once; the ten biggest clones take up over 0.8%. The chain links TRBV19 to TRBJ2-4, with 8 positions matching TRBD1. This receptor was taken from a male donor with ankylosing spondylitis. The sequencing input was blood, either unsorted or a sorted T cell fraction (not recorded which). Here the CDR3 DNA reads TGTGCCAGCGGAGCCGGGACAGGCTCCAAAAACATTCAGTACTTC. As protein: CASGAGTGSKNIQYF.